This TCR beta chain was recorded in a study of OX40 agonist ivuxolimab in advanced cancers. Study outcomes and limitations: Some nonresponders additionally presented with little normalized T-cell clonal expansion.

Looked up from germline, CDR1 is ENHRY and CDR2 is SYGVKD. The CDR3 is 17 residues long. Trimming removed 3 bases from V and 7 bases from J, with 23 bases in between. Notes on this clone: Its antigen is still unknown.

The method was immunoSEQ multiplex PCR; TCRdb's version includes in-frame clones alone and lacks a portion of them. The sample has tens of thousands of clones, about 90% seen once. The V call is TRBV10-3, the J call TRBJ2-3; tentatively, D is TRBD2 (5 bases). The source was CD4+ or CD8+ T cells sorted from blood, collected in a trial of the OX40 agonist ivuxolimab. This receptor was taken from an adult with an advanced solid tumor such as melanoma, head and neck, liver or kidney cancer. This CDR3 is CAISDSPHSDRRNTQYF. CDR3 bases: TGTGCCATCAGTGACTCGCCCCATAGCGACCGAAGAAATACGCAGTATTTT.